This T cell receptor (beta chain) was retrieved from a study of blood T cell repertoires in COVID-19. Background on the study: The cDNA or gDNA used as material had been derived from T cells, B-cell-depleted T cells, or PBMCs.

In the original analysis: Researchers report that nucleated cell counts were estimated from reference gene primer amplification. Method: immunoSEQ multiplex PCR; TCRdb's copy keeps in-frame clones and lacks some. That table is the source of V, J and clone size, and D and trimming were worked out from the DNA. The data contain 90,000 to 100,000 clones, about 80% of them seen just once; the ten biggest clones take up less than 11%. CDR1 is MNHNS and CDR2 is SASEGT in the germline V gene. CDR3 length: 16 residues. V was trimmed by 4 bases and J by 0 bases, leaving 14 bases between them. Input material: peripheral blood. The TCR sequence derives from a man between 65 and 85 years old with acute or convalescent COVID-19. This chain links TRBV6-1 with TRBJ2-3, with D possibly being TRBD2 (5 bases). The CDR3 nucleotides read TGTGCCAGCAGTGGGGAGAGCATCAGCAGCACAGATACGCAGTATTTT. Translating it yields CASSGESISSTDTQYF.